The rows below give T cell receptor beta chains drawn from one sample of a study of OX40 agonist ivuxolimab in advanced cancers. TCRdb's table, derived via immunoSEQ multiplex PCR, lists solely in-frame clones and lacks some. The sample includes around 26,000 clones, 81% of them seen just once. Sample: CD4+ or CD8+ T cells sorted from blood, taken in a trial of the OX40 agonist ivuxolimab. The receptor source for this set is an adult with an advanced solid tumor such as melanoma, head and neck, liver or kidney cancer. CDR3s include the opening cysteine and the closing phenylalanine or tryptophan. The D gene is left open where the match is weak. Some rows have no size entry. The others give once, few or many, or a class for an expanded clone.

length: 13; J: TRBJ2-2; D: .; size: .; V: TRBV19; CDR3: CASSPHSPWELFF; DNA: TGTGCCAGTAGTCCCCATAGTCCGTGGGAGCTGTTTTTT
length: 17; J: TRBJ1-4; D: .; size: medium-sized; V: TRBV29-1; CDR3: CSVELWDPGSANEKLFF; DNA: TGCAGCGTTGAATTGTGGGATCCCGGGTCGGCTAATGAAAAACTGTTTTTT
length: 15; J: TRBJ1-6; D: .; size: .; V: TRBV30; CDR3: CAWRAPANYNSPLHF; DNA: TGTGCCTGGAGGGCCCCGGCAAATTATAATTCACCCCTCCACTTT
length: 10; J: TRBJ1-1; D: .; size: once; V: TRBV6-5; CDR3: CASRADEAFF; DNA: TGTGCCAGCAGGGCAGATGAAGCTTTCTTT
length: 15; J: TRBJ2-1; D: .; size: .; V: TRBV4-1; CDR3: CASSQGGTSYNEQFF; DNA: TGCGCCAGCAGCCAAGGAGGAACCTCCTACAATGAGCAGTTCTTC
length: 12; J: TRBJ2-7; D: .; size: .; V: TRBV9; CDR3: CASSVGSYEQYF; DNA: TGTGCCAGCAGCGTAGGGAGCTACGAGCAGTACTTC
length: 16; J: TRBJ1-1; D: .; size: .; V: TRBV6-6; CDR3: CASSIGPSLENTEAFF; DNA: TGTGCCAGCAGTATCGGGCCCTCCTTAGAAAACACTGAAGCTTTCTTT
length: 16; J: TRBJ2-1; D: TRBD1; size: many; V: TRBV7-9; CDR3: CASSPTTGTGVNEQFF; DNA: TGTGCCAGCAGCCCAACTACCGGGACAGGGGTAAATGAGCAGTTCTTC
length: 17; J: TRBJ2-4; D: TRBD2; size: once; V: TRBV5-6; CDR3: CASRSWLGTSFKNIQYF; DNA: TGTGCCAGCAGATCCTGGTTGGGGACTAGTTTCAAAAACATTCAGTACTTC
length: 16; J: TRBJ2-7; D: .; size: .; V: TRBV18; CDR3: CASSPPGPTTSYEQYF; DNA: TGTGCCAGCTCACCACCGGGACCCACTACCTCCTACGAGCAGTACTTC
length: 14; J: TRBJ1-5; D: .; size: .; V: TRBV15; CDR3: CATSRDLPNQPQHF; DNA: TGTGCCACCAGCAGAGATTTGCCAAATCAGCCCCAGCATTTT
length: 19; J: TRBJ2-7; D: TRBD1; size: .; V: TRBV7-2; CDR3: CASSPQFGDRGPNTAEQYF; DNA: TGTGCCAGCAGCCCGCAGTTTGGGGACAGGGGACCCAATACGGCGGAGCAGTACTTC
length: 13; J: TRBJ2-3; D: TRBD1; size: .; V: TRBV30; CDR3: CAFSGGRTDTQYF; DNA: TGTGCCTTTTCAGGGGGCCGCACAGATACGCAGTATTTT
length: 12; J: TRBJ2-7; D: .; size: medium-sized; V: TRBV16; CDR3: CASSRQGYEQYF; DNA: TGTGCCAGCAGCCGGCAGGGCTACGAGCAGTACTTC
length: 14; J: TRBJ1-4; D: .; size: .; V: TRBV15; CDR3: CATSRAFYGEKLFF; DNA: TGTGCCACCAGCAGAGCTTTTTATGGTGAAAAACTGTTTTTT
length: 17; J: TRBJ1-2; D: .; size: .; V: TRBV4-1; CDR3: CASSHLGRGSIDYGYTF; DNA: TGCGCCAGCAGCCACCTCGGGAGGGGGAGCATAGACTATGGCTACACCTTC
length: 16; J: TRBJ2-1; D: .; size: once; V: TRBV5-6; CDR3: CASSLGTGTRDNEQFF; DNA: TGTGCCAGCAGCTTGGGTACGGGGACTCGAGACAATGAGCAGTTCTTC
length: 17; J: TRBJ2-5; D: .; size: .; V: TRBV11-2; CDR3: CASSFGVGLAQQETQYF; DNA: TGTGCCAGCAGCTTTGGGGTGGGGCTAGCCCAACAAGAGACCCAGTACTTC
length: 13; J: TRBJ2-7; D: .; size: .; V: TRBV30; CDR3: CAWSDRTSYEQYF; DNA: TGTGCCTGGAGTGACAGGACTTCCTACGAGCAGTACTTC
length: 14; J: TRBJ2-7; D: .; size: few; V: TRBV19; CDR3: CASSSVAGAHEQYF; DNA: TGTGCCAGTAGTTCCGTGGCAGGGGCTCACGAGCAGTACTTC
length: 13; J: TRBJ1-2; D: .; size: .; V: TRBV29-1; CDR3: CSDEDRANYGYTF; DNA: TGCAGCGACGAGGACAGAGCTAACTATGGCTACACCTTC
length: 14; J: TRBJ2-3; D: TRBD2; size: .; V: TRBV5-1; CDR3: CASSLAGGPNTQYF; DNA: TGCGCCAGCAGCTTGGCGGGAGGGCCTAATACGCAGTATTTT